This section outlines one T cell receptor beta chain sequence together with its context. The data are from a study of shared clonotypes between healthy human individuals. CDR3 size: 15 residues. CDR1 and CDR2 (germline): SEHNR, FQNEAQ (reference sequence). V shed 4 bases and J shed 5 bases, with 14 bases lying between them. Assay used: immunoSEQ multiplex PCR; TCRdb lists only in-frame clones, some missing. The sample records 2 million to 2.5 million clones, 90% to 97% being singletons. The TCR was taken from a man between 18 and 29 years old in good health. The rearrangement joins TRBV7-9 to TRBJ1-4; no clear D gene. The material sequenced was naive CD4+ T cells sorted from blood. Subset indicated: CD45RA+ positively selected. This CDR3 is CASSSTQDGNEKLFF. In DNA form, the CDR3 reads TGTGCCAGCAGCTCCACTCAGGACGGCAATGAAAAACTGTTTTTT.